The 29 T cell receptor beta chains below were found in one sample sequenced in a study of shared clonotypes between healthy human individuals. Using immunoSEQ multiplex PCR, the repertoire was profiled, and TCRdb retains in-frame clones only, with some absent. The data contain some 2,000,000 clones, roughly 94% of them singletons. Naive CD8 isolation took CD45RO-negative cells positively selected for CCR7 and excluded terminally differentiated effector memory CD45RA+ cells. The sample taken for sequencing was naive CD8+ T cells sorted from blood. The receptors come from a young man in good health.

Turning to this clone: The sample has other DNA sequences that encode this CDR3 too. The chain links TRBV9 to TRBJ2-5; D unresolved. V lost 2 bases, J lost 1 base, and 6 bases lay in between. This CDR3 has 13 amino acids. Germline CDR1 reads SGDLS; CDR2 reads YYNGEE. In nucleotides, the CDR3 is TGTGCCAGCAGCGTGGGCACCCAAGAGACCCAGTACTTC. Its translation: CASSVGTQETQYF.

The chain has TRBV19 and TRBJ1-1; D gene ambiguous. This CDR3 region has 16 residues. V shed 2 bases and J shed 3 bases, with 16 bases lying between them. Per the germline V gene, CDR1 is LNHDA and CDR2 is SQIVND (reference sequence). The CDR3 DNA reads TGTGCCAGTAGTATAAGGGATAGCCTTGAGGACACTGAAGCTTTCTTT. This translates into CASSIRDSLEDTEAFF.

J is TRBJ2-3 and V is TRBV19, with TRBD2 matching 9 bases. The CDR3 has 15 residues. The V gene's germline CDR1 is LNHDA and CDR2 SQIVND (reference sequence). After removal of 3 bases from V and 1 base from J, the junction contained 2 bases not matched to a gene. The CDR3 region is CASSIWTSGTDTQYF. DNA for the CDR3: TGTGCCAGTAGTATTTGGACTAGCGGCACAGATACGCAGTATTTT.

Turning to this clone: At the DNA level, this CDR3 is encoded by other sequences in the same sample as well. The J gene is TRBJ2-7, the V gene TRBV27; D is possibly TRBD2 (6 bases). CDR1 is MNHEY and CDR2 is SMNVEV in the germline V gene (reference sequence). Trimming shortened V by 3 bases and J by 1 base, and 7 bases separated the two germline ends. The CDR3 runs to 13 residues. The CDR3 region has the DNA TGTGCCAGCAGTTTCGGGGGATCCTACGAGCAGTACTTC. Residues: CASSFGGSYEQYF.

Note on this clone: Other nucleotide sequences from this sample produce the same CDR3. J is TRBJ2-7 and V is TRBV9, with TRBD2 as a possible D gene (6 bases). The V end was cut by 7 bases, the J end by 1 base, with 9 bases between. The CDR3 sequence is 12 residues long. Germline V gene sequence: CDR1 SGDLS, CDR2 YYNGEE. The CDR3 nucleotides are TGTGCCAGCGGGACTGATTCCTACGAGCAGTACTTC. Its protein is CASGTDSYEQYF.

V is TRBV4-1 and J is TRBJ2-7; 8 nucleotides line up with TRBD1. This CDR3 is 16 amino acids long. Germline loops: CDR1 MGHRA, CDR2 YSYEKL. V shed 2 bases, J shed 1 base, and the junction held 7 bases outside the gene matches. The CDR3 DNA sequence: TGCGCCAGCAGCCAAAACGGACAGGGCACTTCCTACGAGCAGTACTTC. Residues: CASSQNGQGTSYEQYF.

This chain links TRBV6-5 with TRBJ2-1; D may be TRBD2 (5 bases). This CDR3 comprises 13 residues. Looked up from germline, CDR1 is MNHEY and CDR2 is SVGAGI. Trimming pared 5 bases from V and 5 bases from J, leaving 10 bases between. Written as DNA, the CDR3 is TGTGCCAGCAGTCCGGACGGGAACAATGAGCAGTTCTTC. Protein sequence: CASSPDGNNEQFF.

J is TRBJ1-2 and V is TRBV7-6; TRBD1 aligns across 9 bases. Germline CDR1 reads SGHVS; CDR2 reads FNYEAQ. Trimming took 5 bases from V and 6 from J; bases not matched to a gene: 4. The length of the CDR3 is 13 residues. The CDR3: CASSRTGVDGYTF. As DNA, the CDR3 is TGTGCCAGCAGCCGGACAGGGGTAGATGGCTACACCTTC.

The chain is built from TRBV2 and TRBJ1-5; TRBD1 aligns across 8 bases. Germline assignment: CDR1 SNHLY and CDR2 FYNNEI. CDR3 size: 14 residues. J lost 5 bases, V lost 6 bases, and 6 bases had no gene match. CDR3 nucleotide sequence: TGTGCCAGCAGGGCCGGGACAGGTTATCAGCCCCAGCATTTT. This translates into CASRAGTGYQPQHF.

The chain combines TRBV4-3 with TRBJ2-2; 7 nucleotides line up with TRBD1. The CDR3 runs 19 residues. Germline lookup yields CDR1 LGHNA and CDR2 YSLEER. Trimming at V came to 0 bases and at J to 4 bases, leaving 14 bases not matched to a gene. CDR3 protein: CASSQDDTDRVSFTGELFF. Written as DNA, the CDR3 is TGCGCCAGCAGCCAAGACGATACCGACAGGGTTAGTTTCACCGGGGAGCTGTTTTTT.

The chain links TRBV9 to TRBJ2-1; 9 bases are a match to TRBD2. The J segment lost 4 bases and the V segment lost 0 bases, leaving 5 bases of the junction unmatched. This CDR3 is 16 amino acids long. Germline V CDR1 and CDR2: SGDLS, YYNGEE. The CDR3 reads CASSVGAGGRYNEQFF. The CDR3 DNA is TGTGCCAGCAGCGTAGGGGCGGGAGGGCGGTACAATGAGCAGTTCTTC. The whole variable domain, filled in from reference TRBV9 and TRBJ2-1, reads DSGVTQTPKHLITATGQRVTLRCSPRSGDLSVYWYQQSLDQGLQFLIQYYNGEERAKGNILERFSAQQFPDLHSELNLSSLELGDSALYFCASSVGAGGRYNEQFFGPGTRLTVL.

V and J are TRBV19 and TRBJ2-1, with D unresolved. This CDR3 has 15 amino acids. V lost 3 bases to trimming and J lost 0 bases, with 9 bases between them. Germline lookup yields CDR1 LNHDA and CDR2 SQIVND (reference sequence). The DNA for the CDR3 is TGTGCCAGTAGTATCCCGCCGCACTCCTACAATGAGCAGTTCTTC. Protein: CASSIPPHSYNEQFF.

The chain uses TRBV23-1 and TRBJ1-1; D not certain. TRBV23-1 is an ORF, and what it does is uncertain. This CDR3 is 13 amino acids long. Trimming took off 0 bases at V and 1 base at J, with 3 bases between the two ends. The CDR3 reads CASSQSKNTEAFF. CDR3 DNA sequence: TGCGCCAGCAGTCAATCGAAGAACACTGAAGCTTTCTTT.

Details on this clone: The CDR3 carries no conserved terminal phenylalanine or tryptophan, so it likely arises from a read error. The CDR3 here is CASSDPGQGANEQYL. CDR3 DNA: TGTGCCAGCAGTGACCCAGGCCAGGGGGCCAACGAGCAGTACCTC. The chain joins TRBV25-1 to TRBJ2-7; TRBD1 matches at 8 bases. Trimming removed 3 bases from V and 5 bases from J; junction bases left unmatched: 9. Germline CDR1 is MGHDK and CDR2 is SYGVNS. The CDR3 has 15 residues.

The chain joins TRBV27 to TRBJ1-1, with D perhaps matching TRBD1 (5 bases). From germline, CDR1 is MNHEY and CDR2 SMNVEV (reference sequence). Deletions cut 2 bases from V and 1 base from J, with 11 bases between. CDR3 size: 15 residues. CDR3 bases: TGTGCCAGCAGTTTAAAATTGGGACCGAACACTGAAGCTTTCTTT. This codes for CASSLKLGPNTEAFF.

The chain employs TRBV4-2 and TRBJ1-1; D call uncertain. The CDR3 sequence is 13 residues long. With 4 bases removed from V and 5 bases from J, the gap between germline ends came to 11 bases. Germline lookup yields CDR1 LGHNA and CDR2 YNFKEQ. The CDR3: CASSPAPGTEAFF. The CDR3 nucleotides read TGTGCCAGCAGCCCCGCACCGGGTACTGAAGCTTTCTTT.

The rearrangement uses TRBV10-3 and TRBJ2-1; 9 nucleotides match TRBD2. Germline-derived CDR1 and CDR2 are ENHRY and SYGVKD. Losses at the gene ends were 0 bases for V and 0 bases for J; bases not matched to a gene: 6. CDR3 length: 18 amino acids. CDR3 protein: CAISESRSAGGSYNEQFF. The CDR3 nucleotides are TGTGCCATCAGTGAGTCGAGATCAGCGGGAGGCTCCTACAATGAGCAGTTCTTC.

This clone was seen a few times. This is likely a read error, given that the CDR3 carries no conserved phenylalanine or tryptophan at its end. V gene TRBV30 combines with J gene TRBJ1-1; D is ambiguous. V lost 5 bases and J lost 2, with 12 bases in between. Germline values: CDR1 GTSNPN, CDR2 SVGIG (reference sequence). CDR3 length: 13 amino acids. CDR3 nucleotide sequence: TGTGCCTGGGTAACGTGGGGTAACACTGAAGCTTTCCTT. This encodes CAWVTWGNTEAFL.

The chain combines TRBV29-1 with TRBJ2-6; D uncertain. The V end lost 6 bases, the J end lost 0 bases, and 9 bases lay between the germline ends. The CDR3 extends over 14 amino acids. CDR1 and CDR2 (germline): SQVTM, ANQGSEA. This CDR3 reads CSVVEPSGANVLTF. The CDR3 bases are TGCAGCGTGGTAGAGCCCTCTGGGGCCAACGTCCTGACTTTC.

This rearrangement joins TRBV7-9 to TRBJ2-7; 11 nucleotides match TRBD2. This CDR3 has 15 residues. Germline assignment: CDR1 SEHNR and CDR2 FQNEAQ (reference sequence). V dropped 1 base and J dropped 6; count of bases not matched to a gene: 5. The CDR3 loop is CASSLVAGGALEQYF. The CDR3 DNA reads TGTGCCAGCAGCTTAGTAGCGGGAGGGGCGCTCGAGCAGTACTTC.

The chain is built from TRBV10-3 and TRBJ1-2, with D possibly being TRBD1 (5 bases). The length of the CDR3 is 12 residues. Germline CDR1 is ENHRY and CDR2 is SYGVKD. The V and J ends lost 8 bases and 4 bases respectively, with 11 bases between them. The CDR3 loop reads CAIEQDGYGYTF. DNA for the CDR3: TGTGCCATCGAACAGGACGGCTATGGCTACACCTTC.

The genes are TRBV15 and TRBJ2-2; D uncertain. V lost 1 base and J lost 3, with 15 bases in between. Germline V gives CDR1 LNHNV, CDR2 YYDKDF (reference sequence). The CDR3 contains 17 residues. The CDR3 reads CATSRVSDWSYTGELFF. The DNA for the CDR3 is TGTGCCACCAGCAGAGTCTCAGACTGGTCCTACACCGGGGAGCTGTTTTTT.

This chain links TRBV7-8 with TRBJ2-5; D gene uncertain. V was pared by 3 bases and J by 4 bases, with 3 bases between. Germline-derived CDR1 and CDR2 are SGHVS and FQNEAQ. The CDR3 contains 11 residues. CDR3 in amino acids: CASSFTETQYF. CDR3 in DNA: TGTGCCAGCAGCTTTACAGAGACCCAGTACTTC.

This clone has at least ten counts. The CDR3 here is CASSLDRVFGGQYF. The CDR3 nucleotides read TGCGCCAGCAGCTTGGACAGGGTCTTTGGCGGGCAGTATTTT. The gene calls are TRBV5-1 and TRBJ2-3; D is possibly TRBD1 (6 bases). V was cut by 0 bases and J by 11 bases, with 16 bases left in between. The CDR3 is 14 amino acids. The germline V gene has CDR1 SGHRS and CDR2 YFSETQ.

A few counts support this clone. The V call is TRBV2, the J call TRBJ1-3; no clear D. The CDR3 consists of 14 residues. The germline CDR1 and CDR2 sequences are SNHLY and FYNNEI. V shed 4 bases and J shed 0 bases, with 7 bases lying between them. CDR3 nucleotides: TGTGCCAGCAGTGTGGCAGCCTCTGGAAACACCATATATTTT. Protein sequence: CASSVAASGNTIYF.

The chain employs TRBV7-9 and TRBJ2-5; 8 nucleotides align to TRBD1. This CDR3 contains 16 residues. Germline CDR1 reads SEHNR; CDR2 reads FQNEAQ (reference sequence). V gave up 1 base and J gave up 2 bases; unmatched junction bases: 6. In nucleotides, the CDR3 is TGTGCCAGCAGCTTAGACAGGACAGGGAGACAAGAGACCCAGTACTTC. Amino acids: CASSLDRTGRQETQYF. Supplemented by reference TRBV7-9 and TRBJ2-5, the full variable domain reads DTGVSQNPRHKITKRGQNVTFRCDPISEHNRLYWYRQTLGQGPEFLTYFQNEAQLEKSRLLSDRFSAERPKGSFSTLEIQRTEQGDSAMYLCASSLDRTGRQETQYFGPGTRLLVL.

This chain connects TRBV9 to TRBJ2-1; no firm D call. Germline values: CDR1 SGDLS, CDR2 YYNGEE. V was shortened by 2 bases and J by 9 bases, with 12 bases between the two germline ends. The CDR3 runs to 13 residues. The CDR3, as DNA: TGTGCCAGCAGCGTCGACCCCCGGGCTGAGCAGTTCTTC. This codes for CASSVDPRAEQFF. Combining the CDR3 with reference TRBV9 and TRBJ2-1 gives the whole variable domain DSGVTQTPKHLITATGQRVTLRCSPRSGDLSVYWYQQSLDQGLQFLIQYYNGEERAKGNILERFSAQQFPDLHSELNLSSLELGDSALYFCASSVDPRAEQFFGPGTRLTVL.

The chain uses TRBV27 and TRBJ1-2, with D tentatively TRBD1 (6 bases). CDR1 and CDR2 from the germline V gene are MNHEY and SMNVEV (reference sequence). V lost 4 bases, J lost 7 bases, and 19 bases lay in between. The CDR3 has 15 amino acids. CDR3 region: CASSSRQVWGGGYTF. For the CDR3, the DNA is TGTGCCAGCAGTTCTCGACAGGTCTGGGGCGGTGGCTACACCTTC.

The chain uses TRBV27 and TRBJ2-1; 11 nucleotides line up with TRBD2. Trimming removed 5 bases from V and 7 bases from J; junction bases left unmatched: 7. Germline values: CDR1 MNHEY, CDR2 SMNVEV (reference sequence). CDR3 length: 15 amino acids. The CDR3 DNA follows: TGTGCCAGCAGTCTACTAGCGGGAGTCGGTAATGAGCAGTTCTTC. Amino acid sequence: CASSLLAGVGNEQFF.